This paragraph reports one T cell receptor (beta chain). The record originates from a study of blood T cell repertoires in COVID-19. In the study overall: Some COVID-19 samples were acute and others convalescent; all came from the United States, Italy and Spain. The cDNA or gDNA used as material had been derived from T cells, B-cell-depleted T cells, or PBMCs.

In the original analysis: The authors estimated nucleated cell counts from reference gene primer amplification. The repertoire was sequenced with immunoSEQ multiplex PCR; TCRdb's copy has only in-frame clones and lacks some. The V and J calls and clone size were taken over from that table, and D and trimming were inferred from the DNA. The table records about 120,000 clones, over 80% of them present only once. V lost 6 bases, J lost 7 bases, and 19 bases lay in between. Germline V gene lookup returns CDR1 LNHDA and CDR2 SQIVND (reference sequence). CDR3 length: 16 residues. The material sequenced was peripheral blood. The rearrangement joins TRBV19 to TRBJ1-6, with D unclear. The origin of this receptor is a woman aged 70-85 years with acute or convalescent COVID-19. CDR3 protein: CASSRWALQGNSPLHF. CDR3 nucleotide sequence: TGTGCCAGTAGCCGATGGGCCCTGCAAGGAAATTCACCCCTCCACTTT.